Listed here are 28 T cell receptor beta chains from one sample, sequenced in a study of blood T cell repertoires in COVID-19. Sequencing was performed with immunoSEQ multiplex PCR; in TCRdb, only in-frame clones are kept and a portion is missing. Of some 190,000 clones detected, 80% to 90% appear once; the ten largest clones hold roughly 20%. Material for sequencing was peripheral blood. These receptors came from a human donor in a cohort sampled during active COVID-19.

This chain uses TRBV9 with TRBJ1-1; unclear D gene. Trimming removed 0 bases from V and 1 base from J, with 4 bases in between. The CDR3 consists of 13 residues. Germline V CDR1 and CDR2: SGDLS, YYNGEE. CDR3 in DNA: TGTGCCAGCAGCGTAGGGGCGAACACTGAAGCTTTCTTT. Translated, it gives CASSVGANTEAFF. Based on the CDR3 plus reference TRBV9 and TRBJ1-1, the full variable domain is DSGVTQTPKHLITATGQRVTLRCSPRSGDLSVYWYQQSLDQGLQFLIQYYNGEERAKGNILERFSAQQFPDLHSELNLSSLELGDSALYFCASSVGANTEAFFGQGTRLTVV.

Written as DNA, the CDR3 is TGCGCCAGCAGCAGGACTAGCGGGAGGGTCACAGATACGCAGTATTTT. This codes for CASSRTSGRVTDTQYF. The chain recombines TRBV5-1 with TRBJ2-3, with 15 nucleotides matching TRBD2. This CDR3 comprises 16 residues. Germline-derived CDR1 and CDR2 are SGHRS and YFSETQ. The V gene end was trimmed by 4 bases and the J gene end by 2 bases; junction bases not matched to a gene: 2.

The V call is TRBV3-1 (or the pseudogene TRBV3-2), the J call TRBJ2-7; TRBD1 might be the D (5 bases). The CDR3 totals 13 residues. With 3 bases removed from V and 1 base from J, the gap between germline ends came to 7 bases. Germline CDR1 reads LGHDT; CDR2 reads YNNKEL (reference sequence). The CDR3 region is CASSHTGSYEQYV. The CDR3 region has the DNA TGTGCCAGCAGCCACACAGGATCCTACGAGCAGTACGTC.

The V and J genes are TRBV9 and TRBJ2-3; TRBD2 matches at 7 bases. Trimming at V came to 0 bases and at J to 1 base, leaving 11 bases not matched to a gene. CDR1 is SGDLS and CDR2 is YYNGEE in the germline V gene. The CDR3 runs to 18 residues. This CDR3 is CASSVAKVPSGGTDTQYF. CDR3 DNA sequence: TGTGCCAGCAGCGTAGCTAAGGTCCCCAGCGGGGGCACAGATACGCAGTATTTT.

The sample holds many counts of this clone. The chain recombines TRBV5-4 with TRBJ2-3, with 7 bases aligning to TRBD1. This CDR3 spans 14 amino acids. Per the germline V gene, CDR1 is SGHNT and CDR2 is YYREEE (reference sequence). V lost 2 bases and J lost 4; bases outside the gene matches: 4. The CDR3 sequence is CASSFRTGSDTQYF. The CDR3 bases are TGTGCCAGCAGCTTTAGGACAGGATCAGATACGCAGTATTTT.

The V gene is TRBV28, the J gene TRBJ2-1; TRBD2 agrees at 7 bases. This CDR3 contains 17 residues. Germline V gene lookup returns CDR1 MDHEN and CDR2 SYDVKM. J was trimmed by 2 bases and V by 1 base; bases with no gene match: 8. CDR3 loop: CASSLSPSSGAYNEQFF. As DNA, the CDR3 is TGTGCCAGCAGTTTATCCCCTTCTAGCGGCGCCTACAATGAGCAGTTCTTC.

This clone was observed a handful of times. V usage is TRBV7-8 and J usage is TRBJ2-5; TRBD1 matches 11 bases. CDR3 length: 16 residues. Unmatched junction bases numbered 9, after V lost 4 bases and J lost 5 bases. Germline V gene sequence: CDR1 SGHVS, CDR2 FQNEAQ. The CDR3 bases are TGTGCCAGCAGCTCCTCCGGGACAGGGGGGCGTGAGACCCAGTACTTC. It is translated as CASSSSGTGGRETQYF.

The CDR3 sequence is CASSAPGNQPQHF. CDR3 DNA: TGTGCCAGCAGCGCTCCGGGAAATCAGCCCCAGCATTTT. The chain employs TRBV7-8 and TRBJ1-5; D not resolved. The CDR3 is 13 amino acids. Germline CDR1 SGHVS, CDR2 FQNEAQ. The ends were cut back, 5 bases at V and 4 bases at J, with 9 bases in the middle.

This clone turned up a few times. The rearrangement links TRBV3-1 (or the pseudogene TRBV3-2) to TRBJ1-3; D is unclear. This CDR3 is built from 13 residues. Germline CDR1 and CDR2: LGHDT and YNNKEL (reference sequence). V was cut by 4 bases and J by 6 bases, with 10 bases left in between. CDR3 sequence reads: CASSLGHPNTIYF. The CDR3 DNA reads as TGTGCCAGCAGCCTGGGCCACCCAAACACCATATATTTT.

This clone was counted a few times. The chain combines TRBV19 with TRBJ1-6, with D possibly matching TRBD1 (6 bases). The V gene lost 7 bases and the J gene lost 6 bases, with 19 bases spanning the gap. CDR1 and CDR2 (germline): LNHDA, SQIVND (reference sequence). CDR3 length equals 16 residues. CDR3 protein: CASTLDPRGGNSPLHF. The CDR3 DNA reads as TGTGCCAGTACCCTAGACCCTCGAGGGGGTAATTCACCCCTCCACTTT.

The count of this clone is one. The V call is TRBV6-4, the J call TRBJ1-2; D remains unclear. The V gene's germline CDR1 is MRHNA and CDR2 SNTAGT. V lost 6 bases and J 4 bases, leaving 15 bases between the germline ends. The CDR3 length is 14 residues. DNA for the CDR3: TGTGCCAGCAGACCGGACCGCGGGCCCTATGGCTACACCTTC. This translates into CASRPDRGPYGYTF.

The genes are TRBV5-1 and TRBJ2-1; the D gene is possibly TRBD1 (6 bases). The V gene lost 4 bases and the J gene lost 8 bases, with 19 bases spanning the gap. Germline CDR1 reads SGHRS; CDR2 reads YFSETQ. CDR3 length: 15 residues. The CDR3 region is CASSQEPLQGYEQFF. Here the CDR3 DNA reads TGCGCCAGCAGCCAGGAGCCTCTCCAGGGGTATGAGCAGTTCTTC.

The rearrangement joins TRBV7-2 to TRBJ2-7; 12 nucleotides line up with TRBD2. Germline V gene lookup returns CDR1 SGHTA and CDR2 FQGNSA. CDR3 size: 14 residues. Trimming removed 5 bases from V and 4 bases from J; junction bases left unmatched: 3. The CDR3 sequence is CASSTTSGRYEQYF. CDR3 bases: TGTGCCAGCAGCACTACTAGCGGGAGGTACGAGCAGTACTTC.

In this sample, this clone turned up a few times. The gene calls are TRBV6-6 and TRBJ1-2; perhaps TRBD1 as D (6 bases). The CDR3 runs to 17 residues. CDR1 MNHNY and CDR2 SVGAGI come from the germline V gene (reference sequence). Trimming took 6 bases from V and 5 from J, leaving 25 bases between them. The CDR3 bases are TGTGCCAGCAGCCGAGTGAGCACAGGGACCCGTGGGTATGGCTACACCTTC. It yields the protein CASSRVSTGTRGYGYTF.

The chain employs TRBV28 and TRBJ2-1, with D unclear. This CDR3 contains 16 residues. Trimming took off 2 bases at V and 7 bases at J, with 18 bases between the two ends. Germline lookup yields CDR1 MDHEN and CDR2 SYDVKM. The CDR3 sequence: CASSLSPPVQRNEQFF. The CDR3 DNA follows: TGTGCCAGCAGTTTAAGCCCCCCAGTGCAGCGAAATGAGCAGTTCTTC.

This chain connects TRBV6-6 to TRBJ1-5; 7 nucleotides match TRBD1. J lost 4 bases, V lost 7 bases, and 13 bases had no gene match. The CDR3 covers 16 residues. Germline CDR1 MNHNY, CDR2 SVGAGI (reference sequence). The CDR3 DNA sequence: TGTGCCAGCACCCAGGACAGGCCGTTGGGGAATCAGCCCCAGCATTTT. It translates to CASTQDRPLGNQPQHF.

The rearrangement links TRBV9 to TRBJ2-3; 8 nucleotides agree with TRBD2. CDR1 is SGDLS and CDR2 is YYNGEE in the germline V gene. J lost 2 bases, V lost 0 bases, and 5 bases had no gene match. The CDR3 is 16 amino acids. The CDR3 reads CASSVGRGGFTDTQYF. In DNA form, the CDR3 reads TGTGCCAGCAGCGTAGGACGGGGGGGCTTCACAGATACGCAGTATTTT. Variable domain in full (rest from reference TRBV9 and TRBJ2-3): DSGVTQTPKHLITATGQRVTLRCSPRSGDLSVYWYQQSLDQGLQFLIQYYNGEERAKGNILERFSAQQFPDLHSELNLSSLELGDSALYFCASSVGRGGFTDTQYFGPGTRLTVL.

V usage is TRBV2 and J usage is TRBJ2-3; D may be TRBD2 (6 bases). Per germline, CDR1 SNHLY and CDR2 FYNNEI. The CDR3 runs 15 residues. Trimming shortened V by 6 bases and J by 2 bases, and 15 bases separated the two germline ends. The CDR3 bases are TGTGCCAGCAGCTCCTTGGAGGGGTTCACAGATACGCAGTATTTT. It specifies CASSSLEGFTDTQYF.

V usage is TRBV28 and J usage is TRBJ2-3, with 7 bases identical to TRBD1. This CDR3 has 14 residues. Per germline, CDR1 MDHEN and CDR2 SYDVKM. The J segment lost 5 bases and the V segment lost 5 bases, leaving 7 bases of the junction unmatched. The CDR3 DNA follows: TGTGCCAGCAGTCCCGACAGGGCCTTAGATACGCAGTATTTT. Its translation: CASSPDRALDTQYF.

The genes are TRBV5-5 and TRBJ1-1; a possible D gene is TRBD1 (6 bases). The V end was cut by 4 bases, the J end by 4 bases, with 17 bases between. The V gene's germline CDR1 is SGHKS and CDR2 YYEKEE (reference sequence). The CDR3 is 15 residues long. In nucleotides, the CDR3 is TGTGCCAGCAGCCCCCTTGACAGGAGCGGCACTGAAGCTTTCTTT. Protein: CASSPLDRSGTEAFF.

This CDR3 is CASSTMLAPDRKASAFF. CDR3 DNA sequence: TGTGCCAGCAGCACAATGCTCGCTCCCGACAGGAAAGCAAGTGCTTTCTTT. V and J are TRBV7-9 and TRBJ1-1; tentatively, D is TRBD1 (6 bases). The length of the CDR3 is 17 residues. V lost 5 bases, J lost 11 bases, and 30 bases lay in between. CDR1 is SEHNR and CDR2 is FQNEAQ in the germline V gene (reference sequence).

As for this clone: At one end, the junction sequence differs from germline, possibly due to a read error. This chain connects TRBV6-5 to TRBJ1-1; D remains ambiguous. The CDR3 is 15 amino acids. Germline V gene data show CDR1 as MNHEY and CDR2 as SVGAGI. The CDR3 loop is CASTYGRIMNTEAFF. CDR3 sequence (DNA): TGTGCCAGCACTTACGGGCGAATCATGAACACTGAAGCTTTCTTT.

For this clone: The junction does not match germline at one end; this may be a read error. The chain employs TRBV2 and TRBJ2-1, with D maybe TRBD2 (5 bases). Germline lookup yields CDR1 SNHLY and CDR2 FYNNEI. The CDR3 consists of 14 residues. The CDR3 nucleotides read TGTGCCAGCAGGGAAGGGAGCTCCTACAATGAGCAGTTCTTC. It encodes CASREGSSYNEQFF.

This clone was counted a single time. Its ends do not fully match the called genes, so a read error is possible. The V and J genes are TRBV27 and TRBJ1-1; 7 bases fit TRBD1. CDR1 and CDR2 from the germline V gene are MNHEY and SMNVEV (reference sequence). The CDR3 runs 12 residues. The CDR3 here is CASSLLQGPPYF. The DNA of the CDR3 is TGTGCCAGCAGTTTATTACAGGGGCCACCTTACTTT.

V usage is TRBV5-1 and J usage is TRBJ2-2; no clear D. This CDR3 is built from 14 residues. Germline V gene data show CDR1 as SGHRS and CDR2 as YFSETQ. The germline V and J ends were trimmed by 0 bases and 1 base, with 4 bases remaining between them. The CDR3 nucleotides are TGCGCCAGCAGCTTGGACATGAACACCGGGGAGCTGTTTTTT. This encodes CASSLDMNTGELFF.

This clone was counted only a few times. This chain joins TRBV4-2 and TRBJ2-2, with D unclear. CDR3 length: 15 residues. V was trimmed by 0 bases and J by 7 bases, leaving 12 bases between them. Looked up from germline, CDR1 is LGHNA and CDR2 is YNFKEQ. DNA of the CDR3: TGTGCCAGCAGCCAAGACGAGCGCTACGGCGGGGAGCTGTTTTTT. It is translated as CASSQDERYGGELFF.

The count of this clone is one. The chain employs TRBV7-2 and TRBJ2-5; unclear D gene. The V end lost 2 bases, the J end lost 0 bases, and 7 bases lay between the germline ends. Germline loops: CDR1 SGHTA, CDR2 FQGNSA. The CDR3 is 14 residues long. This CDR3 reads CASSLRRNQETQYF. The CDR3 region has the DNA TGTGCCAGCAGCTTACGCAGAAACCAAGAGACCCAGTACTTC.

The chain carries TRBV2 and TRBJ1-5; no clear D gene. V was clipped by 10 bases and J by 8 bases, with 18 bases between them. Germline values: CDR1 SNHLY, CDR2 FYNNEI. This CDR3 has 13 amino acids. CDR3 loop: CANARAPQEPQHF. In DNA form, the CDR3 reads TGTGCCAACGCGCGGGCACCCCAGGAGCCCCAGCATTTT.